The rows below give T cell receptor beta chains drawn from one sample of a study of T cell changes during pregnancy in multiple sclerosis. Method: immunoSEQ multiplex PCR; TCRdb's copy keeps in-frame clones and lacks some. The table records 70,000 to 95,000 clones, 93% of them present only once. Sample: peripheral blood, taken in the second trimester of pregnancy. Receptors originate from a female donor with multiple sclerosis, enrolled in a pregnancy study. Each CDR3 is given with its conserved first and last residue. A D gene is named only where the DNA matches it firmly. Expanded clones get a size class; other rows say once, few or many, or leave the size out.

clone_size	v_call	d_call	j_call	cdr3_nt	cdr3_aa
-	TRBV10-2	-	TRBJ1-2	TGCGCCAGCAGTGAGCCGGAGGCCCATCTGGGCCGCGGCTACACCTTC	CASSEPEAHLGRGYTF
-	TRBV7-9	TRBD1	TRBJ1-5	TGTGCCAGCAGCCCCCTATTGGGACAGGGAAGTCAGCCCCAGCATTTT	CASSPLLGQGSQPQHF
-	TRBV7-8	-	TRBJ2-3	TGTGCCAGCAGCTCCCCAACACGGGACACAGATACGCAGTATTTT	CASSSPTRDTDTQYF
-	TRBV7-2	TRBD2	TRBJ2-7	TGTGCCAGCAGCTTGACTAGCGGGGCTTCCTACGAGCAGTACTTC	CASSLTSGASYEQYF
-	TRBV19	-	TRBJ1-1	TGTGCCAGTATTAGAATGGGGGGCGGGAGGACTGAAGCTTTCTTT	CASIRMGGGRTEAFF
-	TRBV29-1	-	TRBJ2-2	TGCAGCGTTGTGACGGGAAGGAACACCGGGGAGCTGTTTTTT	CSVVTGRNTGELFF
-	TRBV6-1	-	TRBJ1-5	TGTGCCAGCGTTACTTATAGCAATCAGCCCCAGCATTTT	CASVTYSNQPQHF
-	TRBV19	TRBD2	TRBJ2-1	TGTGCCAGTAAGCTAAGCGGGGGTTCCTACAATGAGCAGTTCTTC	CASKLSGGSYNEQFF
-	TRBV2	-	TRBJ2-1	TGTGCCAGCAGCAAAGACTCGGGTGAGCAGTTCTTC	CASSKDSGEQFF
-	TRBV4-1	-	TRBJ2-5	TGCGCCAGCAGCCAAGATATCGAGGCCCTGACGGAGACCCAGTACTTC	CASSQDIEALTETQYF
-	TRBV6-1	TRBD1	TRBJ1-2	TGTGCCAGCAGGGAGGGGACAGAGGGGTCCCGCGGCTACACCTTC	CASREGTEGSRGYTF
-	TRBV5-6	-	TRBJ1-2	TGTGCCAGCTCGACAGTAGATTATGGCTACACCTTC	CASSTVDYGYTF
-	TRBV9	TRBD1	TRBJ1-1	TGTGCCAGCAGCGTAGCCTCAGGGGGGACTGAAGCTTTCTTT	CASSVASGGTEAFF
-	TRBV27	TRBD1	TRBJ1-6	TGTGCCAGCAGGCGGGGGACAGGGGTGTCACCCCTCCACTTT	CASRRGTGVSPLHF
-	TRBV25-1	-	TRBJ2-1	TGTGCCAGCAGAAGTGCAGATCTTTCCTACAATGAGCAGTTCTTC	CASRSADLSYNEQFF
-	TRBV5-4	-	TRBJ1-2	TGTGCCAGCAGCCATGACAGGATGGGGGACTATGGCTACACCTTC	CASSHDRMGDYGYTF
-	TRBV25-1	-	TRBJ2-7	TGTGCCAGCAGTGGAACTAGAAACGAGCAGTACTTC	CASSGTRNEQYF
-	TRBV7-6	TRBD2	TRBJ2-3	TGTGCCAGCAGCTCGTTGGGACACAACGGGGGGGCGACAGATACGCAGTATTTT	CASSSLGHNGGATDTQYF
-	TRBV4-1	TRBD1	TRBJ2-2	TGCGCCAGCAGCCCCCGGGACAGCGACACCGGGGAGCTGTTTTTT	CASSPRDSDTGELFF
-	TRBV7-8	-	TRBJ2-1	TGTGCCAGCAGCTTAGAATTAGGGAGCTACAATGAGCAGTTCTTC	CASSLELGSYNEQFF
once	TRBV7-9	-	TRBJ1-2	TGTGCCAGCAGCTTGCTCGGGGGTTTGGATGGCTACACCTTC	CASSLLGGLDGYTF
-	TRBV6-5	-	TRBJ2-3	TGTGCCAGCAGTTCCAGTAAAGATACGCAGTATTTT	CASSSSKDTQYF
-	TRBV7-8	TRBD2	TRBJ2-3	TGTGCCAGCAGCTTAGTCCTAGCGGGGGCCCCGGTAACAGATACGCAGTATTTT	CASSLVLAGAPVTDTQYF
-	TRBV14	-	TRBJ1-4	TGTGCCAGCAGCCCCGGTAGTTCAACTAATGAAAAACTGTTTTTT	CASSPGSSTNEKLFF
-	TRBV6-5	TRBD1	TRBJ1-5	TGTGCCAGCAGCGTGGACAGGGTAGTGCAGCCCCAGCATTTT	CASSVDRVVQPQHF
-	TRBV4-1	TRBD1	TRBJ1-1	TGCGCCAGCAGCCCCCGACAGGGAGCCACTGAAGCTTTCTTT	CASSPRQGATEAFF
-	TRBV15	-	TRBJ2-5	TGTGCCACCAGCAGAGATGGAGGGAATCAAGAGACCCAGTACTTC	CATSRDGGNQETQYF
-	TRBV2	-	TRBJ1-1	TGTGCCAGCACCCCCGGGGGGGGCCTCGAAGCTTTCTTT	CASTPGGGLEAFF
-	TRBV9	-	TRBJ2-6	TGTGCCAGCAGCGCGCCTGCGGGTGCTGGGGCCAACGTCCTGACTTTC	CASSAPAGAGANVLTF
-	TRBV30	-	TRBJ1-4	TGTGCCTGGAGTTCCGGGGGGTGGGAAAAACTGTTTTTT	CAWSSGGWEKLFF
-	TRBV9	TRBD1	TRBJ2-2	TGTGCCAGCAGCGTAGGCGCCAGGGGGCGCACCGGGGAGCTGTTTTTT	CASSVGARGRTGELFF
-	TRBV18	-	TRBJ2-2	TGTGCCAGCTCGAGCGCGGACTGGAACACCGGGGAGCTGTTTTTT	CASSSADWNTGELFF
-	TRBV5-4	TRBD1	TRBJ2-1	TGTGCCAGCAGCTCCACCGGGACAGGCAAAGTTAACCGTTACAATGAGCAGTTCTTC	CASSSTGTGKVNRYNEQFF
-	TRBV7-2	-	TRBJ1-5	TGTGCCAGCAGCTTCGGGCAGGGTTCGAATCAGCCCCAGCATTTT	CASSFGQGSNQPQHF
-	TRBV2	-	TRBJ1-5	TGTGCCAGCAGTGAAAGAGGGAATCAGCCCCAGCATTTT	CASSERGNQPQHF
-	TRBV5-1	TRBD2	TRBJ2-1	TGCGCCAGCAGCTTGGAGATGCGGGCGGGAGGGCCCAATGAGCAGTTCTTC	CASSLEMRAGGPNEQFF
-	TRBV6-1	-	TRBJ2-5	TGTGCCAGCAGTGGAGAGAACTGGAGCCAAGAGACCCAGTACTTC	CASSGENWSQETQYF
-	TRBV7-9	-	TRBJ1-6	TGTGCCAGCAGCTTAGCGGTGAGGGCTTCACCCCTCCACTTT	CASSLAVRASPLHF
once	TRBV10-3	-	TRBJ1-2	TGTGCCATCAGTGATATAGGAGGGGTTGATGGCTACACCTTC	CAISDIGGVDGYTF
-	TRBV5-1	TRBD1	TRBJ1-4	TGCGCCAGCAGCTTGTTCGTTACAGGGGGCCAGACTAATGAAAAACTGTTTTTT	CASSLFVTGGQTNEKLFF
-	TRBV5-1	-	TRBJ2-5	TGCGCCAGCAGCGTAAGGGGTTTAGAAGAGACCCAGTACTTC	CASSVRGLEETQYF
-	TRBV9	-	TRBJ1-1	TGTGCCAGCAGCGCAACAACCGGGACATCTGAAGCTTTCTTT	CASSATTGTSEAFF
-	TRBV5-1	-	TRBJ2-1	TGCGCCAGCAGCATCGACAGCCCTGAGGCCAATGAGCAGTTCTTC	CASSIDSPEANEQFF
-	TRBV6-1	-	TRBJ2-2	TGTGCCAGCACGAGGGTTCAGACCGGGGAGCTGTTTTTT	CASTRVQTGELFF
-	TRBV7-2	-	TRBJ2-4	TGTGCCAGCAGCTTTAGAAGCGATCTTTTAGCCAAAAACATTCAGTACTTC	CASSFRSDLLAKNIQYF
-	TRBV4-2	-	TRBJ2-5	TGTGCCAGCAGCCTAAGAGGGGGTGAGACCCAGTACTTC	CASSLRGGETQYF
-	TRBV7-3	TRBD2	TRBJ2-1	TGTGCCAGCAGCATCAGCGGGGGGGCCAGAGAGCAGTTCTTC	CASSISGGAREQFF
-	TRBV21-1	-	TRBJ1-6	TGTGCCCGTGGGATGGGGGCGCAGGACAATTCACCCCTCCACTTT	CARGMGAQDNSPLHF
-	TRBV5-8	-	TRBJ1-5	TGTGCCAGCAGCCCCTTCAATCAGCCCCAGCATTTT	CASSPFNQPQHF
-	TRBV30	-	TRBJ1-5	TGTGCCTGGAGTCACTGGGGGGGTCAGCCCCAGCATTTT	CAWSHWGGQPQHF
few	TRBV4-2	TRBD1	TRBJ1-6	TGTGCCAGCAGCCTTGGACAGGGGGAGGGTTCACCCCTCCACTTT	CASSLGQGEGSPLHF
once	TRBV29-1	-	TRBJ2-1	TGCAGCGCTGGGGGGGGGCAGAATGAGCAGTTCTTC	CSAGGGQNEQFF
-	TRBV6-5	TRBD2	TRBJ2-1	TGTGCCAGCAGTTATACTAGGGGACTAGCGGGATTTGAGCAGTTCTTC	CASSYTRGLAGFEQFF
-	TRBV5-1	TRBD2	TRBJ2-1	TGCGCCAGCAGCTTGGCCGCGGTACAAGCGGGACTATACAATGAGCAGTTCTTC	CASSLAAVQAGLYNEQFF
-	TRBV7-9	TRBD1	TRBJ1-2	TGTGCCAGCACTCCTCTTCCGGGACAGGATTCTAACTATGGCTACACCTTC	CASTPLPGQDSNYGYTF
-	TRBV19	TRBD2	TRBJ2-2	TGTGCCAGTAGTATGGGGTGGGGCGGGGGGCCCACCGGGGAGCTGTTTTTT	CASSMGWGGGPTGELFF
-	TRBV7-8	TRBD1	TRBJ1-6	TGTGCCAGCAGGATAGACAGGGGACCTTCACCCCTCCACTTT	CASRIDRGPSPLHF
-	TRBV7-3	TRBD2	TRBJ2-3	TGTGCCAGCAGCCAAGGGACTAGCGGGAGGGTTAGCACAGATACGCAGTATTTT	CASSQGTSGRVSTDTQYF
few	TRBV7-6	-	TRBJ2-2	TGTGCCAGCAGCTCTACTAGCTCCGGGGAGCTGTTTTTT	CASSSTSSGELFF